This T cell receptor (beta chain) was retrieved from a study of blood T cell repertoires in COVID-19. Study-level information: The origin of the acute and convalescent COVID-19 samples was the United States, Italy and Spain. PBMCs, B-cell-depleted T cells, or T cells were the source of the cDNA or gDNA that made up the material.

The repertoire was sequenced with immunoSEQ multiplex PCR; TCRdb's copy has only in-frame clones and lacks some. The sample carries roughly 250,000 clones, approximately 88% recorded once. V dropped 5 bases and J dropped 2 bases, with 8 bases sitting between them. Germline V gene sequence: CDR1 MNHNY, CDR2 SVGAGI (reference sequence). CDR3 length: 13 amino acids. Recruits, aged roughly 18 to 100 years, lived in 24 US areas. The sequenced sample was PBMCs or T cells enriched from blood (not recorded which). The sequence came from a woman aged 40 to 50 who had been exposed to COVID-19. V and J are TRBV6-6 and TRBJ2-3, with D possibly matching TRBD2 (5 bases). The CDR3 coding sequence is TGTGCCAGCAGTCCGGGGATCACAGATACGCAGTATTTT. Translating gives CASSPGITDTQYF.